This entry concerns a single TCR beta chain. As yet, its antigen is unknown. This sample was taken from a study of cytotoxic CD8 clonotypes in ibrutinib-treated CLL. General study results and limits: At progression, clonality fell back toward baseline after rising at ibrutinib response. Age-matched healthy donor levels were exceeded by baseline clonality, which tracked circulating CD8+ T-cell counts.

This CDR3 spans 16 amino acids. The V gene's germline CDR1 is MNHEY and CDR2 SMNVEV (reference sequence). The ends were cut back, 6 bases at V and 0 bases at J, with 12 bases in the middle. Investigators sought sequencing depths of between 1 in 200,000 and 1 in 1 million T cells. The data were produced by immunoSEQ multiplex PCR, yet TCRdb's version contains in-frame clones alone and is incomplete. The sample lists hundreds of thousands of clones, about 61% occurring once. The clonotype comes from a human donor with chronic lymphocytic leukemia. The material sequenced was PBMCs, taken after 36 months of ibrutinib treatment. The chain recombines TRBV27 with TRBJ2-6, with D unresolved. CDR3 in amino acids: CASSPLSFSGANVLTF. DNA for the CDR3: TGTGCCAGCAGCCCCCTCTCATTCTCTGGGGCCAACGTCCTGACTTTC.